The entry below gives a single T cell receptor (beta chain) sequence along with its context. Its specificity is not known. Treatment reported: 15 to 20 received Ad26.COV2.S at low or high dose, single or two shots; 5 received placebo; per-sample allocation not given. Sampling was performed 63 days after the first vaccine or placebo injection. The data were obtained in a study of Ad26.COV2.S vaccination and SARS-CoV-2 variants. Study-wide context: The Ad26.COV2.S arm of the COV1001 trial was where the donor was placed.

Assay: immunoSEQ multiplex PCR; the TCRdb copy retains only in-frame clones and omits some. The sample contains 440,000 or so clones, around 90% of which appear only once. Study-wide points: Substantial breadth was reportedly displayed by spike-specific CD8+ and CD4+ T cell responses after vaccination.

The sequence came from a person aged 18-65 years who received the Ad26.COV2.S COVID-19 vaccine or a placebo. Sequencing was performed on peripheral blood, taken in a trial of Ad26.COV2.S vaccine versus placebo.

The CDR3 is CASSQEASGGNTIYF. The CDR3 DNA follows: TGCGCCAGCAGCCAAGAGGCCTCGGGGGGAAACACCATATATTTT. The gene calls are TRBV4-3 and TRBJ1-3, with no clear D. The CDR3 is 15 amino acids. With 0 bases removed from V and 4 bases from J, the gap between germline ends came to 10 bases. The germline gives CDR1 LGHNA, CDR2 YSLEER.